This T cell receptor beta chain derives from a study of T cell responses to AZD1222 COVID-19 vaccine. General study findings and limits: In a largely white British group with more females than males, clonal diversity was possibly underestimated. At baseline, just 6 or 7 AZD1222 recipients tested seropositive.

Trimming cost V 3 bases and J 2 bases; bases outside gene matches: 10. The CDR3 totals 16 residues. CDR1 is MDHEN, CDR2 SYDVKM, per germline. Details on this clone: Its antigen remains unknown.

The assay was immunoSEQ multiplex PCR, and TCRdb's table has in-frame clones only and misses some. Among over 130,000 clones listed, more than 75% were seen once. The rearrangement links TRBV28 to TRBJ2-7, with 7 bases identical to TRBD2. Material: peripheral blood, obtained 28 days after the second AZD1222 dose. This TCR was sampled from an adult who received the AZD1222 COVID-19 vaccine. In nucleotides, the CDR3 is TGTGCCAGCAGTTTTTGGGTCGGGGGGAGGCCCTACGAGCAGTACTTC. Its translation: CASSFWVGGRPYEQYF.